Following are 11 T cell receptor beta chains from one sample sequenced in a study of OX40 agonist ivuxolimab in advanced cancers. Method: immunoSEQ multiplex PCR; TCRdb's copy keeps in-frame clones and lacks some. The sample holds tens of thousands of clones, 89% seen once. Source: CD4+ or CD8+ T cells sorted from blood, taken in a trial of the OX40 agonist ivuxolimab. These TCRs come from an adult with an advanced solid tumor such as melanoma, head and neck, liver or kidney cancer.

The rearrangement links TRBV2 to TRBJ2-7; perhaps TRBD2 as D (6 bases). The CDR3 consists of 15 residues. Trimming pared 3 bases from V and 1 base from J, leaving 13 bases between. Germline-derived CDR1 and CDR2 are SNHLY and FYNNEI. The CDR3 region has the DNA TGTGCCAGCAGTGAGCGGTCAAGCGGGTCCTACGAGCAGTACTTC. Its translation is CASSERSSGSYEQYF.

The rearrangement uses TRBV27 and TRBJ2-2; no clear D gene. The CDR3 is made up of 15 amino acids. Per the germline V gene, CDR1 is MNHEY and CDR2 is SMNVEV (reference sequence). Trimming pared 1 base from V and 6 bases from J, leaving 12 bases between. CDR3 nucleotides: TGTGCCAGCAGTTTATTTGGGTCCTCTGCCGGGGAGCTGTTTTTT. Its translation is CASSLFGSSAGELFF.

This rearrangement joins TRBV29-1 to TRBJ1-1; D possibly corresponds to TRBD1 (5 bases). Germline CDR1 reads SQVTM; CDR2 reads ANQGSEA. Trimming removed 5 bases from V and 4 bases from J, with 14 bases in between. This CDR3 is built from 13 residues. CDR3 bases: TGCAGCGTTCACGGGTGGGGCCTCACTGAAGCTTTCTTT. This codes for CSVHGWGLTEAFF.

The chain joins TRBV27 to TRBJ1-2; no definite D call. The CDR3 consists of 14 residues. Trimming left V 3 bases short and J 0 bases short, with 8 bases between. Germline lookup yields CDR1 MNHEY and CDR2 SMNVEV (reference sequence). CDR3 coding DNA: TGTGCCAGCAGTTTCGGCGGATCTAACTATGGCTACACCTTC. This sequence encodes CASSFGGSNYGYTF.

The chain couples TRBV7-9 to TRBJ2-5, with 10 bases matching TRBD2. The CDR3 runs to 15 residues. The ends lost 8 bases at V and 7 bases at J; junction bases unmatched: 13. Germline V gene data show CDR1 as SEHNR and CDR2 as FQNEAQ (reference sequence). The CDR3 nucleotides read TGTGCCAGCCTAGCGGGAGACACGTACCCACGGACCCAGTACTTC. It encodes CASLAGDTYPRTQYF. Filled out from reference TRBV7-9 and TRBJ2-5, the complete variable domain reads DTGVSQNPRHKITKRGQNVTFRCDPISEHNRLYWYRQTLGQGPEFLTYFQNEAQLEKSRLLSDRFSAERPKGSFSTLEIQRTEQGDSAMYLCASLAGDTYPRTQYFGPGTRLLVL.

The CDR3 sequence: CASSEGPEISYEQYF. CDR3 nucleotide sequence: TGTGCCAGCAGCGAGGGGCCAGAGATCTCCTACGAGCAGTACTTC. This sequence joins TRBV9 and TRBJ2-7; tentatively, D is TRBD1 (5 bases). CDR3 length: 15 residues. V was clipped by 3 bases and J by 0 bases, with 13 bases between them. The V gene's germline CDR1 is SGDLS and CDR2 YYNGEE.

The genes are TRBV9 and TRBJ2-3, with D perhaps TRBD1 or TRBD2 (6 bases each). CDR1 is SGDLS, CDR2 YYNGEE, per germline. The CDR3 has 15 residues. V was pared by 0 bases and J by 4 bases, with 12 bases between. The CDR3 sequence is CASSVAGGPSDTQYF. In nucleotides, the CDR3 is TGTGCCAGCAGCGTAGCCGGGGGCCCCTCAGATACGCAGTATTTT.

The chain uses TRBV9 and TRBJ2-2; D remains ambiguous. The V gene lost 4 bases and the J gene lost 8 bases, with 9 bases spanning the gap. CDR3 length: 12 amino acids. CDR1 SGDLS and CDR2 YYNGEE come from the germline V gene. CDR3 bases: TGTGCCAGCAGCCTCTCGACTGGGGAGCTGTTTTTT. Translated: CASSLSTGELFF.

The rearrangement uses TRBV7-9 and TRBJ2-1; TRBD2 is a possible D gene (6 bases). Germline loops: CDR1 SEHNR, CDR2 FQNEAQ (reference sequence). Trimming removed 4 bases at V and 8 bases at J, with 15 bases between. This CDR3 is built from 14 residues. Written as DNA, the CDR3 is TGTGCCAGCAGCTATACGGGACTTAGGGATGAGCAGTTCTTC. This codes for CASSYTGLRDEQFF. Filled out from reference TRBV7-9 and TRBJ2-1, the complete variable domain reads DTGVSQNPRHKITKRGQNVTFRCDPISEHNRLYWYRQTLGQGPEFLTYFQNEAQLEKSRLLSDRFSAERPKGSFSTLEIQRTEQGDSAMYLCASSYTGLRDEQFFGPGTRLTVL.

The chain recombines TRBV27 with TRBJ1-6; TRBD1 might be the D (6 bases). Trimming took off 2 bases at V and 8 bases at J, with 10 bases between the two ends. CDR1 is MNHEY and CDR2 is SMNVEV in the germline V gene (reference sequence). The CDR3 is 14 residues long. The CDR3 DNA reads TGTGCCAGCAGTTTACAGGGGAGGGATTCACCCCTCCACTTT. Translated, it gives CASSLQGRDSPLHF.

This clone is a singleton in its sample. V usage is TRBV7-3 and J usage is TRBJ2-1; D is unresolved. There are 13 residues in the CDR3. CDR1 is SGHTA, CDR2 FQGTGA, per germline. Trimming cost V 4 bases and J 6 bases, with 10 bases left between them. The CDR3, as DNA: TGTGCCAGCAGCTCAAACCTACTCAATGAGCAGTTCTTC. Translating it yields CASSSNLLNEQFF.